The table lists the clone carrying this T cell receptor beta chain with a few counts. Its antigen remains unknown. The J segment lost 2 bases and the V segment lost 4 bases, leaving 5 bases of the junction unmatched. The CDR3 has 14 amino acids. CDR1 is LNHDA, CDR2 SQIVND, per germline (reference sequence). Profiling relied on immunoSEQ multiplex PCR, and the TCRdb table lists in-frame clones only, not all of them. The table lists 330,000 or so clones, about 64% of them singletons. The record originates from a study of cytotoxic CD8 clonotypes in ibrutinib-treated CLL. Study results and limitations: Baseline clonality, higher than in age-matched healthy donors, tracked circulating CD8+ T-cell counts.

The chain uses TRBV19 and TRBJ2-7, with 7 bases aligning to TRBD2. The sequences come from PBMCs, collected after 36 months of ibrutinib treatment. The clonotype was recovered from a human donor with chronic lymphocytic leukemia. The CDR3 is CASSRGGKTYEQYF. CDR3 DNA sequence: TGTGCCAGTAGTAGGGGGGGGAAGACCTACGAGCAGTACTTC.